This T cell receptor (beta chain) was recorded in a study of cytomegalovirus exposure and HLA in healthy donors. Primers included in the PCR were 60 Vbeta and 13 Jbeta primers. Only in-frame clones appear in the TCRdb table, and some are missing; sequencing was by immunoSEQ multiplex PCR. The sample lists about 130,000 clones, approximately 75% occurring once. V lost 4 bases to trimming and J lost 4 bases; unmatched junction nucleotides: 2. The V gene's germline CDR1 is SGDLS and CDR2 YYNGEE. CDR3 size: 14 residues. Study results and caveats: Follow-up analysis later connected one missense variant in DCLRE1C with trimming of TCR beta V- and J-genes.

About this clone itself: Its specificity is unknown.

The chain links TRBV9 to TRBJ2-5, with 12 bases fitting TRBD2. Material for sequencing was PBMCs. The receptor was derived from a middle-aged woman in good health and CMV-seropositive. CDR3 sequence (DNA): TGTGCCAGCAGCAGGACTAGCGGGACAGAGACCCAGTACTTC. It is translated as CASSRTSGTETQYF.